Shown below are 14 T cell receptor beta chains from a single sample sequenced in a study of CD8+CD57+ T cells in acquired aplastic anemia (dated by TCRdb to about 2018). Flow cytometry had shown CD8+CD57+ cell expansion in the patients selected for sequencing. The sequencer listed for this sample is Illumina HiSeq 2000. TCR beta VDJ combination and CDR3 sequence profiling used genomic DNA as the template. TCRdb applied fastp at Q25 and MiXCR to the public reads, then kept only in-frame beta chains. Rows merge per CDR3 protein into single entries with the most common DNA and genes. For this sample there are 150,000 to 200,000 distinct CDR3 sequences; around 48% appear just once. Around 1.8% of the sample rests with the top ten. The sequencing input was sorted CD4+, CD8+, or CD8+CD57+ T cells (not recorded which) from PBMCs. All receptors come from a human donor with aplastic anemia.

The chain recombines TRBV20-1 with TRBJ2-1, with 9 bases that match TRBD2. The trim removed 1 base at V and 5 bases at J, leaving 3 bases unmatched. Germline CDR1 DFQATT, CDR2 SNEGSKA (reference sequence). This CDR3 spans 14 amino acids. Written as DNA, the CDR3 is TGCAGTGCTAGAGGCCTAGCGGGGCACAATGAGCAGTTCTTC. Translated: CSARGLAGHNEQFF.

This sequence joins TRBV11-2 and TRBJ2-3, with 9 nucleotides matching TRBD2. The CDR3 sequence is 18 residues long. Germline V CDR1 and CDR2: SGHAT, FQNNGV. Unmatched junction bases numbered 17, after V lost 8 bases and J lost 2 bases. As DNA, the CDR3 is TGTGCCAGCGTGGGTCACATTTTAGCGGGAGAGCTCACAGATACGCAGTATTTT. It translates to CASVGHILAGELTDTQYF.

The V and J genes are TRBV2 and TRBJ2-1, with 7 bases fitting TRBD1. The CDR3 consists of 14 residues. After removal of 10 bases from V and 4 bases from J, the junction contained 10 bases not matched to a gene. Germline CDR1 reads SNHLY; CDR2 reads FYNNEI. DNA for the CDR3: TGTGCCACCCTTACCGGGACAGCATACAATGAGCAGTTCTTC. Protein product: CATLTGTAYNEQFF.

V is TRBV2 and J is TRBJ2-5; 7 nucleotides line up with TRBD1. Per the germline V gene, CDR1 is SNHLY and CDR2 is FYNNEI. V shed 3 bases and J 5 bases; nucleotides not matched to a gene: 9. The CDR3 has 15 amino acids. CDR3 sequence reads: CASSEGMTGSETQYF. CDR3 nucleotide sequence: TGTGCCAGCAGTGAGGGCATGACAGGGAGCGAGACCCAGTACTTC.

This clonotype showed up many times. The rearrangement joins TRBV6-5 to TRBJ1-2; tentative D call: TRBD1 (6 bases). The CDR3 spans 14 residues. Germline CDR1 is MNHEY and CDR2 is SVGAGI. V was clipped by 2 bases and J by 1 base, with 8 bases between them. The CDR3 reads CASSYGQYNYGYTF. In DNA form, the CDR3 reads TGTGCCAGCAGTTACGGACAGTATAACTATGGCTACACCTTC.

The sample holds many counts of this clonotype. The rearrangement joins TRBV7-3 to TRBJ2-2, with 7 bases aligning to TRBD2. This CDR3 is 15 amino acids long. The V and J ends lost 3 bases and 4 bases, in that order; junction bases with no gene match: 5. From germline, CDR1 is SGHTA and CDR2 FQGTGA. The CDR3 protein is CASSLSGVSTGELFF. For the CDR3, the DNA is TGTGCCAGCAGCTTGAGCGGGGTATCCACCGGGGAGCTGTTTTTT.

The chain joins TRBV10-3 to TRBJ1-5, with D maybe TRBD1 (6 bases). The CDR3 spans 14 residues. Germline V lookup: CDR1 ENHRY, CDR2 SYGVKD. Deletions cut 10 bases from V and 2 bases from J, with 15 bases between. As DNA, the CDR3 is TGTGCCAGCGGTGGCAGGGGAGGCAATCAGCCCCAGCATTTT. Its protein product is CASGGRGGNQPQHF.

This chain joins TRBV10-3 and TRBJ1-3; D not resolved. There are 16 residues in the CDR3. Germline CDR1 and CDR2: ENHRY and SYGVKD. Trimming cost V 2 bases and J 0 bases, with 11 bases left between them. In DNA form, the CDR3 reads TGTGCCATCAGTGAGGGCAGGAGAAGCTCTGGAAACACCATATATTTT. Encoded protein: CAISEGRRSSGNTIYF.

As concerns this clonotype: The junction shows a germline mismatch at one end, possibly a read error. The chain is built from TRBV7-2 and TRBJ1-1, with D maybe TRBD1 (5 bases). CDR1 and CDR2 (germline): SGHTA, FQGNSA. CDR3 length: 15 residues. CDR3 sequence (DNA): TGCGCCAGCAGCTTACTTTCGGGGGTGGGCACTGAAGCTTTCTTT. Translated: CASSLLSGVGTEAFF.

This clonotype has ten or more counts. The chain uses TRBV29-1 and TRBJ2-2; 15 nucleotides align to TRBD2. This CDR3 is built from 16 residues. The V gene end was trimmed by 6 bases and the J gene end by 5 bases; junction bases not matched to a gene: 7. Germline loops: CDR1 SQVTM, CDR2 ANQGSEA. The CDR3 coding sequence is TGCAGCGTAGGACTAGCGGGGGGGCCATGGACCGGGGAGCTGTTTTTT. It yields the protein CSVGLAGGPWTGELFF.

The sample holds many counts of this clonotype. The V and J genes are TRBV9 and TRBJ2-1; D unclear. The CDR3 is made up of 13 amino acids. CDR1 SGDLS and CDR2 YYNGEE come from the germline V gene. The ends were cut back, 0 bases at V and 7 bases at J, with 8 bases in the middle. The CDR3 bases are TGTGCCAGCAGCGTAGCCACAGATAATGAGCAGTTCTTC. Encoded protein: CASSVATDNEQFF.

Notes on this clonotype: A much larger clone lies one base from this, so it may be a read error. V usage is TRBV5-1 and J usage is TRBJ1-1, with 7 bases lining up with TRBD1. Germline lookup yields CDR1 SGHRS and CDR2 YFSETQ. This CDR3 spans 15 amino acids. The CDR3 spells CASSADRVGDTEASF. CDR3 nucleotides: TGCGCCAGCAGCGCCGACAGGGTGGGGGACACTGAAGCTTCCTTT.

This clonotype has a handful of counts. The rearrangement joins TRBV28 to TRBJ1-2; D might be TRBD1 (6 bases). Trimming removed 6 bases from V and 1 base from J, with 12 bases in between. The CDR3 contains 14 residues. Germline CDR1 reads MDHEN; CDR2 reads SYDVKM. The CDR3: CASRTGEFNYGYTF. In DNA, the CDR3 is TGTGCCAGCAGGACAGGAGAATTTAACTATGGCTACACCTTC.

The rearrangement joins TRBV19 to TRBJ1-6; the D is unclear. V dropped 1 base and J dropped 7 bases, with 8 bases sitting between them. The CDR3 runs 14 residues. From germline, CDR1 is LNHDA and CDR2 SQIVND (reference sequence). CDR3 amino acids: CASSIVGLNSPLHF. In DNA, the CDR3 is TGTGCCAGTAGTATAGTGGGGTTAAATTCACCCCTCCACTTT. Full variable domain (missing parts from reference TRBV19 and TRBJ1-6): DGGITQSPKYLFRKEGQNVTLSCEQNLNHDAMYWYRQDPGQGLRLIYYSQIVNDFQKGDIAEGYSVSREKKESFPLTVTSAQKNPTAFYLCASSIVGLNSPLHFGNGTRLTVT.